Below, one T cell receptor beta chain is given with its context. The data originate from a study of shared clonotypes between healthy human individuals. Study-wide context: Three plates each covered CD4 naive and memory; CD8 naive two, CD8 memory one.

An even split of each subset's genomic DNA across several immunoSEQ plates was performed. For sorted subsets, about 200 ng DNA per replicate equaled 30,000 or so T cell genomes. TCRdb's table, derived via immunoSEQ multiplex PCR, lists solely in-frame clones and lacks some. The sample yields under 2,500,000 clones, approximately 94% seen once. The CDR3 extends over 16 amino acids. The germline V gene encodes CDR1 KGHSH and CDR2 LQKENI. V dropped 3 bases and J dropped 2; count of bases not matched to a gene: 10. The origin of this receptor is a man aged 18-30 years in good health. Specimen: naive CD4+ T cells sorted from blood. Subset indicated: CD45RA+ positively selected. This sequence joins TRBV18 and TRBJ2-7; the match to TRBD1 covers 7 bases. The CDR3 spells CASSPTDRVITYEQYF. The CDR3 DNA reads as TGTGCCAGCTCACCCACCGACAGGGTCATCACCTACGAGCAGTACTTC.